This TCR beta chain was identified in a study of shared clonotypes between healthy human individuals. Study details: Each donor contributed plates that comprised three CD4 naive, three CD4 memory, two CD8 naive and one CD8 memory.

Researchers partitioned CD4+ cells into CD45RA+ naive and CD45RA-negative memory subsets. CDR3 length: 15 residues. Germline CDR1 reads SGHRS; CDR2 reads YFSETQ. V was clipped by 4 bases and J by 6 bases, with 16 bases between them. For every subset, genomic DNA was evenly distributed across several immunoSEQ plates. Measured with immunoSEQ multiplex PCR; TCRdb has only the in-frame clones, and not every one. Among approximately 340,000 clones listed, about 74% were seen once. The sequence was collected from a man aged 30 to 39 in good health. Material: memory CD4+ T cells sorted from blood. As to subset: CD45RA-negative fraction. The chain combines TRBV5-1 with TRBJ2-2, with a weak D call TRBD2 (6 bases). CDR3 region: CASSPPVGGAGELFF. The CDR3 region has the DNA TGCGCCAGCAGCCCCCCGGTCGGGGGAGCCGGGGAGCTGTTTTTT. Variable domain in full (rest from reference TRBV5-1 and TRBJ2-2): KAGVTQTPRYLIKTRGQQVTLSCSPISGHRSVSWYQQTPGQGLQFLFEYFSETQRNKGNFPGRFSGRQFSNSRSEMNVSTLELGDSALYLCASSPPVGGAGELFFGEGSRLTVL.